Listed here is a single T cell receptor beta chain. Analysis merged second doses at about 4 or about 12 weeks. The repertoire was sequenced with immunoSEQ multiplex PCR; TCRdb's copy has only in-frame clones and lacks some. The sample records about 69,000 clones, over 70% being singletons. This entry is derived from a study of T cell responses to AZD1222 COVID-19 vaccine. Germline V lookup: CDR1 MNHEY, CDR2 SMNVEV (reference sequence). This CDR3 is 14 amino acids long. V lost 2 bases and J lost 4, with 9 bases in between. The sample was peripheral blood, taken 28 days after the second AZD1222 dose. The clonotype originates from an adult who received the AZD1222 COVID-19 vaccine. The chain links TRBV27 to TRBJ1-5; D is unclear. CDR3 nucleotide sequence: TGTGCCAGCAGTTTAGGCGGTTCTAATCAGCCCCAGCATTTT. It translates to CASSLGGSNQPQHF.